This TCR beta chain is drawn from a study of CD4 T cells in relation to SARS-CoV-2 and coronaviruses. The method was immunoSEQ multiplex PCR; TCRdb's version includes in-frame clones alone and lacks a portion of them. The sample has roughly 12,000 clones, 70% to 85% seen once; the top ten hold less than 15%. With regard to this clone: The antigen remains unidentified.

Unexposed donor CD4+ T cells date from about 2011-2018, before the COVID-19 pandemic. Isolation of CD4+ T cells took place after less than 13 days in culture. The germline gives CDR1 SEHNR, CDR2 FQNEAQ (reference sequence). The length of the CDR3 is 13 residues. The V end was cut by 7 bases, the J end by 10 bases, with 16 bases between. The receptor was derived from a human donor in good health. What was sequenced was CD4+ T cells from PBMCs, cultured in vitro. The chain links TRBV7-9 to TRBJ2-2, with D perhaps matching TRBD2 (5 bases). CDR3: CASTYSEGVELFF. The CDR3 DNA reads TGTGCCAGCACCTACAGTGAGGGAGTGGAGCTGTTTTTT.